Included here is one T cell receptor (beta chain) sequence, with context. Its antigen is unknown. The data derive from a study of T cells expressing NK-cell markers. Study-wide background: Of eight sequenced donors, seven were HCMV-seropositive and one HCMV-seronegative.

Overall study findings and caveats: Dominant NKG2C+ clonotypes accounted for roughly 1.0-7.5% of CD8+ T cells in 5 to 7 donors.

Researchers built TCR beta cDNA using 5'RACE template switching with UMIs. TCRdb processed the 5' RACE reads again and assigns one entry to each CDR3 protein, with no DNA. This table holds about 460,000 distinct CDR3 sequences. The CDR3 loop spans 14 amino acids. The germline CDR1 and CDR2 sequences are MNHNS and SASEGT. The source of this sequence is a woman in her forties or fifties in good health. The chain uses TRBV6-1 and TRBJ1-1; TCRdb's D call of TRBD1 is untestable without DNA. Sequencing used blood T cells: a sorted CD56 or NKG2C T cell subset, CD4+ or CD8+ T cells, or bulk PBMC T cells (not recorded which). This CDR3 reads CASSGGTANTEAFF.